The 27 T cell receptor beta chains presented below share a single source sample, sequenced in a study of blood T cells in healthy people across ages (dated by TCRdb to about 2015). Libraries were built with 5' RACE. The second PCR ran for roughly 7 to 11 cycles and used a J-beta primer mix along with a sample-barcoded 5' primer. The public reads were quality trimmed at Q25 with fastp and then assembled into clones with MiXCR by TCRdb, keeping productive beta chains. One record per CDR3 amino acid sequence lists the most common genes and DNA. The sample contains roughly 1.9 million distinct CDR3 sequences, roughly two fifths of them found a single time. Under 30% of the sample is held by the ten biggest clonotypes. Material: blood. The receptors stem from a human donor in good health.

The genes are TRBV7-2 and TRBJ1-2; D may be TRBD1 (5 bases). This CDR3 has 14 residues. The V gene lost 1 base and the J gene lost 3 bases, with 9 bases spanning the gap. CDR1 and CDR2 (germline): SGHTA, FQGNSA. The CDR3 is CASSLDQGDYGYTF. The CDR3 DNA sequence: TGTGCCAGCAGCTTAGATCAGGGTGACTATGGCTACACCTTC.

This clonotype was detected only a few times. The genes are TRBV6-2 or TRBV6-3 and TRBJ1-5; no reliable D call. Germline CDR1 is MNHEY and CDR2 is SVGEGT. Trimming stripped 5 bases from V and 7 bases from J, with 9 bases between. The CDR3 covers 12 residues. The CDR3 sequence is CASSGNKQPQHF. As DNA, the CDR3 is TGTGCCAGCAGTGGGAATAAACAGCCCCAGCATTTT.

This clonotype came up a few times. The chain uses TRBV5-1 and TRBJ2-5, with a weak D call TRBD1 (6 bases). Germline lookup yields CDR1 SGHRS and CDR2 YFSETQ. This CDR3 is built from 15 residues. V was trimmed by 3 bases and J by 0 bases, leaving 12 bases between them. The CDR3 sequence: CASSSKTGYQETQYF. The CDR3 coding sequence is TGCGCCAGCAGCTCAAAGACAGGATACCAAGAGACCCAGTACTTC.

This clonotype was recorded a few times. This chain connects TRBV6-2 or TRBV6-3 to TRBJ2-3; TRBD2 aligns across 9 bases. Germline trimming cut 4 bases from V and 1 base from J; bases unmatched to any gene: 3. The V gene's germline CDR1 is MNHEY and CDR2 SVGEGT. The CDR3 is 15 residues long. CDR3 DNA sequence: TGTGCCAGCAGTTTAGCGGGGGCCCGCACAGATACGCAGTATTTT. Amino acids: CASSLAGARTDTQYF.

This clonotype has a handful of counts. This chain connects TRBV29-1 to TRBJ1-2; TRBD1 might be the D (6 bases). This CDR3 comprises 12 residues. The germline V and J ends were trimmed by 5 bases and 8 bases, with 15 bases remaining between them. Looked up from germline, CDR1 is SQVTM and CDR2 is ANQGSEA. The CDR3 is CSVSGRGLGYTF. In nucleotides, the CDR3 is TGCAGCGTTAGTGGCAGGGGCCTCGGCTACACCTTC.

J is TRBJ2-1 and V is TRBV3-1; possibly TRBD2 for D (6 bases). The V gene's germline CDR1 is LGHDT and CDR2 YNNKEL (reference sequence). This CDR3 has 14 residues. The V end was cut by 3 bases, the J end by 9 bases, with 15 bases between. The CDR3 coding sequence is TGTGCCAGCAGCCAGGGGGACTTTGGGCTTGAGCAGTTCTTC. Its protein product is CASSQGDFGLEQFF.

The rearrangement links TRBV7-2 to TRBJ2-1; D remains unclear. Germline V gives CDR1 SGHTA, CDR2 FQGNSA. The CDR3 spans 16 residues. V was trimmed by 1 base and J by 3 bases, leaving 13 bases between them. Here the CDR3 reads CASSLEPGPGYNEQFF. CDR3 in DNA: TGTGCCAGCAGCTTAGAGCCAGGTCCTGGCTACAATGAGCAGTTCTTC. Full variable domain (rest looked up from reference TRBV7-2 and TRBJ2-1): GAGVSQSPSNKVTEKGKDVELRCDPISGHTALYWYRQSLGQGLEFLIYFQGNSAPDKSGLPSDRFSAERTGGSVSTLTIQRTQQEDSAVYLCASSLEPGPGYNEQFFGPGTRLTVL.

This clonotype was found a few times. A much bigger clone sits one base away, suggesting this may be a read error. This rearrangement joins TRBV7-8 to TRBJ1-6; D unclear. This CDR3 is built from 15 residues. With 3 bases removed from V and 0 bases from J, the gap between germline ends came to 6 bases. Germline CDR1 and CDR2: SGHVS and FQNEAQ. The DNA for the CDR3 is TGTGCCAGCAGCTTTGATAGCTCCTATAATTCACCCCTCCACTTT. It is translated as CASSFDSSYNSPLHF. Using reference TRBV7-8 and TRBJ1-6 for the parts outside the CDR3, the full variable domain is GAGVSQSPRYKVAKRGQDVALRCDPISGHVSLFWYQQALGQGPEFLTYFQNEAQLDKSGLPSDRFFAERPEGSVSTLKIQRTQQEDSAVYLCASSFDSSYNSPLHFGNGTRLTVT.

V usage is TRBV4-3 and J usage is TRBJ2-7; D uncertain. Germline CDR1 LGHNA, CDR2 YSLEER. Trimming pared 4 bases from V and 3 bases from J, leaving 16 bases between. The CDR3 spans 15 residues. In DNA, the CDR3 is TGCGCCAGCAGCCCCACCGCGGCATTTAACTACGAGCAGTACTTC. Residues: CASSPTAAFNYEQYF.

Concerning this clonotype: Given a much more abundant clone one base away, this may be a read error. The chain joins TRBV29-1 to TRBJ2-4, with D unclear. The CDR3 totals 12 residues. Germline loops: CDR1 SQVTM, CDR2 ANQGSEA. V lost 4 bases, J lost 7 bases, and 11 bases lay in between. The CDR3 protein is CSVGTQRNIQYF. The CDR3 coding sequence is TGCAGCGTTGGTACCCAAAGGAACATTCAGTACTTC. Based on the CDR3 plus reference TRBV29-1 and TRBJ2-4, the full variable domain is SAVISQKPSRDICQRGTSLTIQCQVDSQVTMMFWYRQQPGQSLTLIATANQGSEATYESGFVIDKFPISRPNLTFSTLTVSNMSPEDSSIYLCSVGTQRNIQYFGAGTRLSVL.

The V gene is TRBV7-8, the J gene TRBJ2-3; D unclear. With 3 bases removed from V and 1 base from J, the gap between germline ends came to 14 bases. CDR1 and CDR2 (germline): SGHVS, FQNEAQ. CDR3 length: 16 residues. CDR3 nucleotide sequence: TGTGCCAGCAGCTTCCCCCCCAGTGGAGGCACAGATACGCAGTATTTT. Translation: CASSFPPSGGTDTQYF.

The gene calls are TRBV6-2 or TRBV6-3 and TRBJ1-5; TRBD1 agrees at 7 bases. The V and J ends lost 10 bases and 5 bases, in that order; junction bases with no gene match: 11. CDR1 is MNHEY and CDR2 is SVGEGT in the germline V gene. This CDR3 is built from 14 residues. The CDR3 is CAIDDRDDDQPQHF. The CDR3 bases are TGTGCCATCGACGACAGGGACGATGATCAGCCCCAGCATTTT.

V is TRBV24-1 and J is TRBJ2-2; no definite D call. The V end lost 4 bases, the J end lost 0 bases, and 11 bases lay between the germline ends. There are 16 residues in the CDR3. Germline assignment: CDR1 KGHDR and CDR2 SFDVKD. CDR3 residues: CATSEVGHTNTGELFF. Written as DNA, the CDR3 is TGTGCCACCAGTGAGGTTGGCCACACGAACACCGGGGAGCTGTTTTTT.

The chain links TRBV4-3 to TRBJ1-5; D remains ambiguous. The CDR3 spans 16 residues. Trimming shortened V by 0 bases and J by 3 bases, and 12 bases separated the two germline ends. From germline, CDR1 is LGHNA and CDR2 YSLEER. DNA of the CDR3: TGCGCCAGCAGCCAAGATGGTCCGGGGTCCAATCAGCCCCAGCATTTT. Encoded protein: CASSQDGPGSNQPQHF.

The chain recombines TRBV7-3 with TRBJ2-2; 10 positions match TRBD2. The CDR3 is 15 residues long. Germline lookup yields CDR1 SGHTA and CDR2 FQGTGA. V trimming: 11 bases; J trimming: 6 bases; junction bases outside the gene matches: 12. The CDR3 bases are TGTGCCTCCGGCCGAACTAGCGGGGTCTCCGGGGAGCTGTTTTTT. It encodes CASGRTSGVSGELFF.

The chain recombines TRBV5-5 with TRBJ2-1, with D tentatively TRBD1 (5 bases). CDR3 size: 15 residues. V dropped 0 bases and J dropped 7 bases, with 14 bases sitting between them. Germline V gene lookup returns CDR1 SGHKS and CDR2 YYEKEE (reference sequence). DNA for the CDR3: TGTGCCAGCAGCTTGGCCTTCGGACATCCGAATGAGCAGTTCTTC. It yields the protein CASSLAFGHPNEQFF.

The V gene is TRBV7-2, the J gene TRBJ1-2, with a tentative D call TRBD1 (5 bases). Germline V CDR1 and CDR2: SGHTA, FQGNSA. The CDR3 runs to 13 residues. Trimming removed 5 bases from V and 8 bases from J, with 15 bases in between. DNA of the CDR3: TGTGCCAGCAGCATATCCGGGACGACGGGCTACACCTTC. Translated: CASSISGTTGYTF.

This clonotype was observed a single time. The CDR3, as DNA: TGCGCCAGCAGCTCCCTTTCATCCCAGGAGTCGCAGTACTTC. Translating it yields CASSSLSSQESQYF. The gene calls are TRBV5-1 and TRBJ2-7; D unclear. Trimming stripped 3 bases from V and 9 bases from J, with 19 bases between. CDR1 SGHRS and CDR2 YFSETQ come from the germline V gene. CDR3 size: 14 residues.

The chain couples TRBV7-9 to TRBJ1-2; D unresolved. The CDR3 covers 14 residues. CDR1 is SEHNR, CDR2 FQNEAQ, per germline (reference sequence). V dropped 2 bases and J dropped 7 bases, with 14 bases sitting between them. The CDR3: CASSLNRGSSGYTF. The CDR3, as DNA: TGTGCCAGCAGCTTAAATCGGGGTTCGAGTGGCTACACCTTC.

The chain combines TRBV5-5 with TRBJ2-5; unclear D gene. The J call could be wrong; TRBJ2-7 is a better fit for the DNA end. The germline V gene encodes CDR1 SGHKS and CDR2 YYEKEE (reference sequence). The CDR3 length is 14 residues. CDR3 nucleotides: TGTGCCAGCAGTTCGGGTAACAAGAAGGGCGAGCAGTACTTC. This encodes CASSSGNKKGEQYF.

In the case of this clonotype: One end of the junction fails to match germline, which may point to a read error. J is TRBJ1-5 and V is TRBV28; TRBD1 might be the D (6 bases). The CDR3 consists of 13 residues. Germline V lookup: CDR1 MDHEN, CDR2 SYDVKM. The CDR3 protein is CTSGQGSYQPQHF. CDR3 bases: TGTACCAGCGGGCAGGGGAGTTATCAGCCCCAGCATTTT.

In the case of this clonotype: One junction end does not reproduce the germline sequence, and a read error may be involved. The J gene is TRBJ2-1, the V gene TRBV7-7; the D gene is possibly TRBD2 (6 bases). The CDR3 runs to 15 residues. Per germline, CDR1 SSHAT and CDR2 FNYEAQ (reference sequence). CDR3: CASSLGAGIDNEQFF. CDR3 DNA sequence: TGTGCTAGCAGCTTAGGGGCGGGGATCGACAATGAGCAGTTCTTC.

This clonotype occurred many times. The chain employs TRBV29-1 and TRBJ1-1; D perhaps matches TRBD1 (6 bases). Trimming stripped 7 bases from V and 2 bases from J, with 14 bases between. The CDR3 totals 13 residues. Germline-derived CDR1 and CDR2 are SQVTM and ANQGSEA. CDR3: CSATRGPNTEAFF. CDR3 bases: TGCAGCGCCACCAGGGGCCCTAACACTGAAGCTTTCTTT.

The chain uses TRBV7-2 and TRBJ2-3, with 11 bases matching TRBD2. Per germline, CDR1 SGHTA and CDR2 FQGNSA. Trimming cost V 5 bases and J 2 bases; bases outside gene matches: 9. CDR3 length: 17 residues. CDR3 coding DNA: TGTGCCAGCAGCCCCCGACTAGCGGGGAGGAACACAGATACGCAGTATTTT. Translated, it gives CASSPRLAGRNTDTQYF.

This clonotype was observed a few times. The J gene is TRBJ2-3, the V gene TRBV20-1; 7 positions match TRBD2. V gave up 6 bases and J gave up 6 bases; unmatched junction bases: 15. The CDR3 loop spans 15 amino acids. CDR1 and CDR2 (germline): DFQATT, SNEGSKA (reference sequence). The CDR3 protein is CSAAAQAGVLDTQYF. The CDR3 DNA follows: TGCAGTGCCGCGGCCCAGGCGGGGGTCCTGGATACGCAGTATTTT.

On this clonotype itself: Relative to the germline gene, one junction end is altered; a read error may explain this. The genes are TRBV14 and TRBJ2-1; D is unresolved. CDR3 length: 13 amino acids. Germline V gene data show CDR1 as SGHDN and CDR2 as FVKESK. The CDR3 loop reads CAGSHGRFNEQFF. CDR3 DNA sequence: TGTGCCGGCAGCCACGGACGGTTCAATGAGCAGTTCTTC. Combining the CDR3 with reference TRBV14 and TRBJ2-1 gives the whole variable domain EAGVTQFPSHSVIEKGQTVTLRCDPISGHDNLYWYRRVMGKEIKFLLHFVKESKQDESGMPNNRFLAERTGGTYSTLKVQPAELEDSGVYFCAGSHGRFNEQFFGPGTRLTVL.

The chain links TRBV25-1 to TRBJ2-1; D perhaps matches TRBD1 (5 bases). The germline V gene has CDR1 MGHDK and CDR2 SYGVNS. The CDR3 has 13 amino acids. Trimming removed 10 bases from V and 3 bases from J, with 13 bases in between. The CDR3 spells CAKPRESYNEQFF. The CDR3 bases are TGTGCCAAACCCAGGGAAAGCTACAATGAGCAGTTCTTC.